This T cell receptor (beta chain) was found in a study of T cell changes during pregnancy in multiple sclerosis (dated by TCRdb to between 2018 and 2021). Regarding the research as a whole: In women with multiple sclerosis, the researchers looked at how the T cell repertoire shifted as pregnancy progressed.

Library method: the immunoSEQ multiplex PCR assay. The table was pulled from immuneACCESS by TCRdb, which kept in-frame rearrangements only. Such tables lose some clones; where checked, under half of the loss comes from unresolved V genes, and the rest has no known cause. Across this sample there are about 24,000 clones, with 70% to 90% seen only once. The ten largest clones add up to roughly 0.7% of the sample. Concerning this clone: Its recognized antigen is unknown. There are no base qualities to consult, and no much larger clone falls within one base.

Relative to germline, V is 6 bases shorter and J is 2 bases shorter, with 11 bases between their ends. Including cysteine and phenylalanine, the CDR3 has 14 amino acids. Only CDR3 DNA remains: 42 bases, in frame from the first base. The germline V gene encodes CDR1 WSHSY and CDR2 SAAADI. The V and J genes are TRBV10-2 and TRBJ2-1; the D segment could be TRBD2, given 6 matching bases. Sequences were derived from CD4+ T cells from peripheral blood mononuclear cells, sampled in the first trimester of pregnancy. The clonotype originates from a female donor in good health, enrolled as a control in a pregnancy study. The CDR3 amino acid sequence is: CASRGLAAYNEQFF. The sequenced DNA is TGCGCCAGCAGGGGACTTGCGGCCTACAATGAGCAGTTCTTC.